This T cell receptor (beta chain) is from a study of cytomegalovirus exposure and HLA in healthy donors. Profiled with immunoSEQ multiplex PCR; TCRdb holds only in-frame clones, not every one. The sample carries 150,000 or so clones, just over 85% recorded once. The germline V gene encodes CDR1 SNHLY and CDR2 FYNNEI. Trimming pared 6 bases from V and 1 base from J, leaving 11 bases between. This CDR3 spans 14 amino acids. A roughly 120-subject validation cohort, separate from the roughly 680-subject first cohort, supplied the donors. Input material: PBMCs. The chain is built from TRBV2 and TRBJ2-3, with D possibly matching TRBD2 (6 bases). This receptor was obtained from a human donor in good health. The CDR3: CASSRELRTDTQYF. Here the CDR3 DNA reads TGTGCCAGCAGCCGGGAGCTACGCACAGATACGCAGTATTTT.